The source of this T cell receptor (beta chain) is a study of blood T cell repertoires in COVID-19. V gave up 3 bases and J gave up 0 bases, with 5 bases separating them. This CDR3 has 13 residues. Germline CDR1 reads MGHDK; CDR2 reads SYGVNS. Repertoires were generated with immunoSEQ multiplex PCR, while TCRdb's copy carries only in-frame clones and drops some. The sample shows some 140,000 clones, about 83% of them seen only once. V usage is TRBV25-1 and J usage is TRBJ1-2; the D is unclear. Source material: peripheral blood. This clonotype was obtained from a woman in her sixties with COVID-19, enrolled during active disease. In nucleotides, the CDR3 is TGTGCCAGCAGTGAGGCAACTAACTATGGCTACACCTTC. It yields the protein CASSEATNYGYTF.